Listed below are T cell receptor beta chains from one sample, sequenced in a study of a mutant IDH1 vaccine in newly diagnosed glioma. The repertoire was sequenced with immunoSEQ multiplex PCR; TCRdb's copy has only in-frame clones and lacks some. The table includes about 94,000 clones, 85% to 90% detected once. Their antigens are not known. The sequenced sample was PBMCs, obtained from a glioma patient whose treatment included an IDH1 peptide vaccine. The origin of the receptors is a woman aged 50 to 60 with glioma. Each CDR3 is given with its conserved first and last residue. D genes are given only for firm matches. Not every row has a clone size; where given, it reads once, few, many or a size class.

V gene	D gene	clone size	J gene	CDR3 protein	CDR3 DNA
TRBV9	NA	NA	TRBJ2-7	CASSVTPSEQYF	TGTGCCAGCAGCGTAACCCCGAGCGAGCAGTACTTC
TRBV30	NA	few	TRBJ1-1	CAWSVEVNTEAFF	TGTGCCTGGAGTGTGGAGGTGAACACTGAAGCTTTCTTT
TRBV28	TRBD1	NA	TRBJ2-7	CASRRQGAYEQYF	TGTGCCAGCAGGCGACAGGGGGCCTACGAGCAGTACTTC
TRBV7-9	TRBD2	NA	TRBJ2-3	CAGRKWTGGTDTQYF	TGTGCCGGACGGAAATGGACGGGAGGGACAGATACGCAGTATTTT
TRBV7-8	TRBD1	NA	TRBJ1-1	CASSQGTNTEAFF	TGTGCCTCATCACAGGGGACCAACACTGAAGCTTTCTTT
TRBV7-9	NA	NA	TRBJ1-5	CASTLDIGSAQHF	TGTGCCAGCACCTTAGACATCGGGTCCGCCCAGCATTTT
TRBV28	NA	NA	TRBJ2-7	CASSLAGFEQYF	TGTGCCAGCAGTTTAGCAGGGTTCGAGCAGTACTTC
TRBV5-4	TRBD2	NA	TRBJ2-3	CASSSLIAGGRADTQYF	TGTGCCAGCAGCTCCCTCATAGCGGGAGGAAGGGCAGATACGCAGTATTTT
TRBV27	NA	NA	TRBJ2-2	CASSRGNTGELFF	TGTGCCAGCAGCAGGGGGAACACCGGGGAGCTGTTTTTT
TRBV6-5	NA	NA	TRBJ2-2	CASSYSVNTGELFF	TGTGCCAGCAGTTATTCGGTGAACACCGGGGAGCTGTTTTTT
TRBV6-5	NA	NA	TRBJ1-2	CASSSKTDYGYTF	TGTGCCAGCAGTTCGAAGACAGACTATGGCTACACCTTC
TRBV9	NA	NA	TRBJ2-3	CASSPLGASRYTQYF	TGTGCCAGCAGCCCCCTGGGGGCGTCCAGGTATACGCAGTATTTT
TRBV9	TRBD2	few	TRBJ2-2	CASSVKTSGSQGGELFF	TGTGCCAGCAGCGTAAAGACTAGCGGGAGTCAAGGCGGGGAGCTGTTTTTT
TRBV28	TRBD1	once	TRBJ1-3	CASSLDRGGNTIYF	TGTGCCAGCAGTTTGGACAGGGGAGGAAACACCATATATTTT
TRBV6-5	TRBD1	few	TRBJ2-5	CATSTGVGETQYF	TGTGCCACCTCGACAGGGGTCGGAGAGACCCAGTACTTC
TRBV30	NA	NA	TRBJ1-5	CAWDDLDQPQHF	TGTGCCTGGGATGACTTGGATCAGCCCCAGCATTTT
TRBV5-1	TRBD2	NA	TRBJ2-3	CASSLTGTSEADTQYF	TGCGCCAGCAGCCTGACCGGGACTAGCGAGGCAGATACGCAGTATTTT
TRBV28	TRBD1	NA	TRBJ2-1	CASSLSTGTGVNEQFF	TGTGCCAGCAGTTTATCAACCGGGACAGGGGTGAATGAGCAGTTCTTC
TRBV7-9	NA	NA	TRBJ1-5	CASTLGGPNQPQHF	TGTGCCAGCACCTTAGGAGGGCCCAATCAGCCCCAGCATTTT
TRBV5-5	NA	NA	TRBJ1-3	CASSGWDGTDSGNTIYF	TGTGCCAGCAGCGGGTGGGACGGGACTGACTCTGGAAACACCATATATTTT
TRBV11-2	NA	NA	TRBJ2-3	CASSPFRQLADTQYF	TGTGCCAGCAGCCCCTTTCGTCAGCTAGCAGATACGCAGTATTTT
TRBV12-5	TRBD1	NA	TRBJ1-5	CASGLQGRYSNQPQHF	TGTGCTAGTGGCTTACAGGGGAGGTACAGCAATCAGCCCCAGCATTTT
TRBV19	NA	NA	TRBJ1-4	CASKTGRGANEKLFF	TGTGCCAGTAAAACAGGACGAGGGGCTAATGAAAAACTGTTTTTT
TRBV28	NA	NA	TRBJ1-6	CASSLSASLDSPLHF	TGTGCCAGCAGTTTATCGGCCTCTCTCGATTCACCCCTCCACTTT
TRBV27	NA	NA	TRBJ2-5	CASSLARQETQYF	TGTGCCAGCAGTTTAGCCAGGCAAGAGACCCAGTACTTC
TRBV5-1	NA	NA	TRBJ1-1	CASSLAQGMNTEAFF	TGCGCCAGCAGCTTGGCTCAGGGTATGAACACTGAAGCTTTCTTT
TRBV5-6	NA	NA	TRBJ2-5	CASSHRETQYF	TGTGCCAGCAGCCACAGGGAGACCCAGTACTTC
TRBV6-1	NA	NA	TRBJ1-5	CASSVRDPRWQPQHF	TGTGCCAGCAGTGTCCGGGACCCGAGGTGGCAGCCCCAGCATTTT
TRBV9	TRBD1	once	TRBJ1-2	CASSMGTGGYGYTF	TGTGCCAGCAGCATGGGGACAGGGGGCTATGGCTACACCTTC
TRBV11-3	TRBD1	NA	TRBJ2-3	CASSSQGADTQYF	TGTGCCAGCAGCTCCCAGGGGGCCGATACGCAGTATTTT
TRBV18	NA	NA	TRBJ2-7	CASSPPGRGANEQYF	TGTGCCAGCTCACCACCGGGAAGGGGCGCGAACGAGCAGTACTTC
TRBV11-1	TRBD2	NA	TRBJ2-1	CASSLLAGSYNEQFF	TGTGCCAGCAGCTTACTAGCGGGCTCCTACAATGAGCAGTTCTTC
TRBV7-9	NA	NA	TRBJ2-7	CASSLIQGVETEQYF	TGTGCCAGCAGCTTGATACAGGGAGTGGAGACCGAGCAGTACTTC
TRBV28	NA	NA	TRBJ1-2	CASSLVGGNYGYTF	TGTGCCAGCAGTTTAGTAGGGGGTAACTATGGCTACACCTTC
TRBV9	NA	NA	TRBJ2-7	CASSVASSGGAYEQYF	TGTGCCAGCAGCGTAGCGAGTAGCGGAGGGGCCTACGAGCAGTACTTC
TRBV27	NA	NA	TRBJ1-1	CASRTWQGNTEAFF	TGTGCCAGCAGAACGTGGCAGGGGAACACTGAAGCTTTCTTT
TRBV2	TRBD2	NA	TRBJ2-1	CASRLLGRAGNEQFF	TGTGCCAGCAGACTCCTTGGGAGGGCCGGGAATGAGCAGTTCTTC
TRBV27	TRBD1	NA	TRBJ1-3	CASQGGRTGNTIYF	TGTGCCAGCCAGGGGGGGAGGACTGGAAACACCATATATTTT
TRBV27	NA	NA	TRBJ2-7	CASRSGSFSYEQYF	TGTGCCAGCAGGTCGGGTTCTTTCTCCTACGAGCAGTACTTC
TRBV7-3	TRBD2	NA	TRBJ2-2	CASSLTAGAYTGELFF	TGTGCCAGCAGCTTAACGGCGGGAGCGTATACCGGGGAGCTGTTTTTT
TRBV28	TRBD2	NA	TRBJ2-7	CASSLPGLAASLSYEQYF	TGTGCCAGCAGCCTCCCCGGACTAGCCGCATCTTTATCCTACGAGCAGTACTTC
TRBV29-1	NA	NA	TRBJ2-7	CSVRTGDYEQYF	TGCAGCGTTCGCACAGGAGACTACGAGCAGTACTTC
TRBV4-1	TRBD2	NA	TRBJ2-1	CASSHFFRGGRANEQFF	TGCGCCAGCAGCCACTTCTTTCGGGGCGGGAGGGCCAATGAGCAGTTCTTC
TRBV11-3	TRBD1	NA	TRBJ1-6	CASSSGQHNSPLHF	TGTGCCAGCAGCTCGGGACAGCATAATTCACCCCTCCACTTT
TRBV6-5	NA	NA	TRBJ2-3	CASRPRGMGTDTQYF	TGTGCCAGCAGACCTAGGGGGATGGGCACAGATACGCAGTATTTT
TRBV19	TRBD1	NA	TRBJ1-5	CASSTGQVFGNQPQHF	TGTGCCAGTAGTACAGGACAGGTCTTCGGCAATCAGCCCCAGCATTTT
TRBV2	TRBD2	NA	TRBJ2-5	CASSELAGGQETQYF	TGTGCCAGCAGTGAATTGGCGGGAGGTCAAGAGACCCAGTACTTC
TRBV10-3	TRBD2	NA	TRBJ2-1	CAISESTRLAGNEQFF	TGTGCCATCAGTGAGTCGACGCGACTAGCGGGCAATGAGCAGTTCTTC
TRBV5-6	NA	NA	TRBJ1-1	CASSLVGRGAEAFF	TGTGCCAGCAGCTTGGTGGGGCGGGGGGCTGAAGCTTTCTTT
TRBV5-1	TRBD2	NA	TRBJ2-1	CASRYGLASNEQFF	TGCGCCAGCAGATACGGACTAGCGTCTAATGAGCAGTTCTTC
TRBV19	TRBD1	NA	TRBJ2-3	CASRTGEAGDTQYF	TGTGCCAGCCGGACAGGGGAAGCGGGAGATACGCAGTATTTT
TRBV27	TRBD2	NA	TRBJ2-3	CASSSPGLPTGTQYF	TGTGCCAGCAGTTCGCCGGGACTACCGACGGGTACGCAGTATTTT
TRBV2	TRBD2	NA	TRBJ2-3	CASRLAGASDTQYF	TGTGCCAGCAGGCTAGCGGGGGCGTCAGATACGCAGTATTTT
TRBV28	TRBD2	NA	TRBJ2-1	CASSSLSGSSYNEQFF	TGTGCCAGCAGTTCCCTGAGCGGGAGCTCCTACAATGAGCAGTTCTTC
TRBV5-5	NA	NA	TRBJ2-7	CASSLAREQYF	TGTGCCAGCAGCTTGGCCCGCGAGCAGTACTTC
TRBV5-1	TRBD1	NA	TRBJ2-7	CASSLYGEGARHEQYF	TGCGCCAGCAGCTTATATGGAGAGGGGGCGCGCCACGAGCAGTACTTC